Listed here are 28 T cell receptor beta chains from one sample, sequenced in a study of T cells in Graves' hyperthyroidism and ophthalmopathy. RNA transcripts served as the template for amplifying TCR beta CDR3 regions. The HTBI primer set drove a first-round RT-PCR of the TCR CDR3. TCRdb analysed the multiplex PCR reads with MiXCR anew, one entry per CDR3 protein. The sample includes approximately 600,000 distinct CDR3 sequences, 11% to 15% of them seen just once. The sample taken for sequencing was blood. These receptors all come from a woman aged 25 to 39 with Graves' hyperthyroidism that later progressed to Graves' ophthalmopathy.

This clonotype was seen at least ten times. The gene calls are TRBV20-1 and TRBJ2-7, with D tentatively TRBD2 (6 bases). The ends were cut back, 3 bases at V and 3 bases at J, with 12 bases in the middle. CDR1 and CDR2 from the germline V gene are DFQATT and SNEGSKA (reference sequence). The CDR3 has 13 amino acids. CDR3 sequence (DNA): TGCAGTGCTAGCGACGGGACTCGCTACGAGCAGTACTTC. Translation: CSASDGTRYEQYF.

This clonotype showed up many times. The V gene is TRBV19, the J gene TRBJ1-2, with D hard to call. V lost 5 bases, J lost 8 bases, and 24 bases lay in between. This CDR3 spans 16 amino acids. The germline V gene encodes CDR1 LNHDA and CDR2 SQIVND (reference sequence). The CDR3 nucleotides are TGTGCCAGTAGTGCCAATTCAGGAGTTATCTTCTCGGGCTACACCTTC. It codes for CASSANSGVIFSGYTF.

The gene calls are TRBV10-3 and TRBJ1-1, with 9 bases lining up with TRBD1. V gave up 6 bases and J gave up 2 bases; unmatched junction bases: 7. CDR1 and CDR2 (germline): ENHRY, SYGVKD. This CDR3 is 15 amino acids long. The DNA for the CDR3 is TGTGCCATCAGAGAATCGGGACAGGGAAACACTGAAGCTTTCTTT. This translates into CAIRESGQGNTEAFF.

In its sample, this clonotype was seen many times. The chain has TRBV11-1 and TRBJ2-7; D perhaps matches TRBD2 (6 bases). Germline assignment: CDR1 SGHAT and CDR2 FQDESV (reference sequence). The CDR3 runs 15 residues. The V and J ends lost 0 bases and 3 bases respectively, with 12 bases between them. In DNA, the CDR3 is TGTGCCAGCAGCTTAGCGCCGGGGGAATTCTACGAGCAGTACTTC. Its protein is CASSLAPGEFYEQYF.

In its sample, this clonotype was seen a few times. V is TRBV5-1 and J is TRBJ1-2; D is ambiguous. CDR3 length: 15 amino acids. Per the germline V gene, CDR1 is SGHRS and CDR2 is YFSETQ. V was trimmed by 3 bases and J by 3 bases, leaving 15 bases between them. CDR3 in DNA: TGCGCCAGCAGCTCTAGCCCGTCAGAAGACTATGGCTACACCTTC. Translation: CASSSSPSEDYGYTF.

This clonotype was observed a few times. The V and J genes are TRBV7-3 and TRBJ2-1; 12 bases map to TRBD1. Germline loops: CDR1 SGHTA, CDR2 FQGTGA. After removal of 5 bases from V and 4 bases from J, the junction contained 3 bases not matched to a gene. CDR3 length equals 15 residues. In DNA form, the CDR3 reads TGTGCCAGCAGCGGGGGACAGGGGGCTTACAATGAGCAGTTCTTC. It codes for CASSGGQGAYNEQFF.

This clonotype was counted many times. The chain has TRBV7-2 and TRBJ1-5, with 8 bases that match TRBD1. CDR1 is SGHTA, CDR2 FQGNSA, per germline. The CDR3 spans 14 residues. V shed 5 bases, J shed 6 bases, and the junction held 6 bases outside the gene matches. CDR3 protein: CASSGDRGGQPQHF. The CDR3 coding sequence is TGTGCCAGCAGCGGCGACAGGGGCGGTCAGCCCCAGCATTTT.

This clonotype was observed a few times. The chain recombines TRBV5-1 with TRBJ1-2; D perhaps matches TRBD1 (5 bases). Deletions cut 4 bases from V and 1 base from J, with 17 bases between. This CDR3 has 16 amino acids. Per the germline V gene, CDR1 is SGHRS and CDR2 is YFSETQ. CDR3 sequence: CASSPPPDIFNYGYTF. DNA of the CDR3: TGCGCCAGCAGCCCTCCTCCGGACATCTTTAACTATGGCTACACCTTC.

A few counts support this clonotype. The chain couples TRBV4-1 to TRBJ2-1; D gene uncertain. From germline, CDR1 is MGHRA and CDR2 YSYEKL. V lost 4 bases to trimming and J lost 6 bases, with 13 bases between them. The CDR3 is made up of 14 amino acids. The CDR3 nucleotides read TGCGCCAGCAGCCCCGATGGGTGGGGCAATGAGCAGTTCTTC. It specifies CASSPDGWGNEQFF.

This clonotype was seen many times. The chain carries TRBV12-3 or TRBV12-4 and TRBJ1-4; the D gene is possibly TRBD1 (6 bases). V was trimmed by 1 base and J by 7 bases, leaving 10 bases between them. The CDR3 runs to 14 residues. CDR3 nucleotide sequence: TGTGCCAGCAGTTTAGGGGGGCGCGGTGAAAAACTGTTTTTT. It encodes CASSLGGRGEKLFF.

This clonotype was detected a few times. J is TRBJ1-5 and V is TRBV2; D gene uncertain. CDR3 length: 14 residues. The ends were cut back, 3 bases at V and 3 bases at J, with 9 bases in the middle. The germline V gene has CDR1 SNHLY and CDR2 FYNNEI. The CDR3 DNA follows: TGTGCCAGCAGTGAGCGGGCACCCAATCAGCCCCAGCATTTT. Translating gives CASSERAPNQPQHF.

In the case of this clonotype: This may stem from a read error, because a much larger clone lies one nucleotide away. This chain links TRBV6-2 or TRBV6-3 with TRBJ2-5; D is uncertain. Germline loops: CDR1 MNHEY, CDR2 SVGEGT. CDR3 length: 14 amino acids. Trimming pared 7 bases from V and 2 bases from J, leaving 14 bases between. CDR3 DNA sequence: TGTGCCAGCATATCCTACAGTGGACAAGAGACCCAGTACTTC. Its translation: CASISYSGQETQYF.

In this sample, this clonotype turned up many times. The rearrangement uses TRBV30 and TRBJ1-2, with D possibly TRBD1 on 5 matching bases. Looked up from germline, CDR1 is GTSNPN and CDR2 is SVGIG (reference sequence). V was clipped by 0 bases and J by 8 bases, with 13 bases between them. CDR3 size: 13 residues. The CDR3 region has the DNA TGTGCCTGGAGTGTACCAGGGATCGAGGGCTACACCTTC. Its translation: CAWSVPGIEGYTF.

The J gene is TRBJ2-2, the V gene TRBV24-1; the D gene is possibly TRBD2 (6 bases). In germline, CDR1 is KGHDR, CDR2 SFDVKD. The V end was cut by 9 bases, the J end by 4 bases, with 11 bases between. The CDR3 sequence is 13 residues long. This chain's CDR3 is CATAGPGTGELFF. The CDR3 coding sequence is TGTGCCACCGCGGGACCCGGCACCGGGGAGCTGTTTTTT.

The sample holds many counts of this clonotype. The chain couples TRBV24-1 to TRBJ2-1, with TRBD1 as a possible D gene (6 bases). V was pared by 1 base and J by 13 bases, with 13 bases between. The CDR3 spans 13 residues. Germline V gene lookup returns CDR1 KGHDR and CDR2 SFDVKD. The CDR3 DNA follows: TGTGCCACCAGTGATTTCGGGACACCGAAACAGTTCTTC. Translation gives CATSDFGTPKQFF.

This clonotype was counted only a few times. This rearrangement joins TRBV18 to TRBJ1-5, with a tentative D call TRBD1 (6 bases). V lost 3 bases, J lost 7 bases, and 16 bases lay in between. CDR3 length equals 15 residues. Germline CDR1 reads KGHSH; CDR2 reads LQKENI. The CDR3 DNA follows: TGTGCCAGCTCACCTAAGTGGGGGCCAGAGCAGCCCCAGCATTTT. Translating it yields CASSPKWGPEQPQHF.

V and J are TRBV20-1 and TRBJ1-2; 9 nucleotides align to TRBD1. Germline assignment: CDR1 DFQATT and CDR2 SNEGSKA (reference sequence). This CDR3 comprises 13 residues. V lost 7 bases, J lost 3 bases, and 6 bases stayed unmatched. In nucleotides, the CDR3 is TGCAGTGTAGACAGGGGGACGGACTATGGCTACACCTTC. Protein product: CSVDRGTDYGYTF.

This clonotype has ten or more counts. V gene TRBV11-3 combines with J gene TRBJ2-7; the D gene is possibly TRBD1 (5 bases). Trimming cost V 3 bases and J 5 bases, with 14 bases left between them. CDR3 size: 14 residues. CDR1 and CDR2 from the germline V gene are SGHNT and YENEEA. CDR3 DNA sequence: TGTGCCAGCAGCTTCCCAGGGCAAGGCCACGAGCAGTACTTC. Its protein is CASSFPGQGHEQYF. Together with reference TRBV11-3 and TRBJ2-7, the CDR3 gives the full variable domain: EAGVVQSPRYKIIEKKQPVAFWCNPISGHNTLYWYLQNLGQGPELLIRYENEEAVDDSQLPKDRFSAERLKGVDSTLKIQPAELGDSAVYLCASSFPGQGHEQYFGPGTRLTVT.

This clonotype was observed a handful of times. The genes are TRBV7-9 and TRBJ2-1, with TRBD2 identical over 8 bases. The trim removed 10 bases at V and 2 bases at J, leaving 7 bases unmatched. CDR1 SEHNR and CDR2 FQNEAQ come from the germline V gene (reference sequence). CDR3 length: 14 residues. The CDR3 spells CANGREGAYNEQFF. CDR3 DNA sequence: TGTGCCAACGGCCGGGAGGGCGCCTACAATGAGCAGTTCTTC.

This clonotype appeared many times. The V call is TRBV5-4, the J call TRBJ1-6; no definite D call. Looked up from germline, CDR1 is SGHNT and CDR2 is YYREEE (reference sequence). This CDR3 spans 15 amino acids. The germline V and J ends were trimmed by 3 bases and 8 bases, with 15 bases remaining between them. This CDR3 is CASSSSGREYSPLHF. The CDR3 DNA is TGTGCCAGCAGCTCATCCGGGCGAGAATATTCACCCCTCCACTTT.

CDR3 loop: CASSQGGLAGGHLLYEQYF. The CDR3 region has the DNA TGCGCCAGCAGCCAAGGGGGACTAGCGGGAGGTCACCTCTTATACGAGCAGTACTTC. This chain joins TRBV4-1 and TRBJ2-7; 15 bases match TRBD2. J was trimmed by 4 bases and V by 1 base; bases with no gene match: 11. CDR1 MGHRA and CDR2 YSYEKL come from the germline V gene. There are 19 residues in the CDR3.

This clonotype was recorded at least ten times. V is TRBV6-1 and J is TRBJ2-7; D might be TRBD2 (6 bases). V was trimmed by 5 bases and J by 2 bases, leaving 16 bases between them. The CDR3 totals 15 residues. From germline, CDR1 is MNHNS and CDR2 SASEGT. For the CDR3, the DNA is TGTGCCAGCAGTTACGGGTCTAGCGAAGCCTACGAGCAGTACTTC. It is translated as CASSYGSSEAYEQYF.

This clonotype was detected ten times or more. This chain joins TRBV12-3 or TRBV12-4 and TRBJ2-7; tentatively, D is TRBD1 or TRBD2 (5 bases each). The CDR3 runs to 13 residues. Trimming removed 4 bases from V and 4 bases from J, with 11 bases in between. CDR3 in DNA: TGTGCCAGCAGTTCGGGACGAACTTACGAGCAGTACTTC. Its protein product is CASSSGRTYEQYF.

This clonotype came up many times. This rearrangement joins TRBV24-1 to TRBJ2-5, with D tentatively TRBD2 (6 bases). The V end lost 9 bases, the J end lost 0 bases, and 7 bases lay between the germline ends. The CDR3 runs 12 residues. Germline-derived CDR1 and CDR2 are KGHDR and SFDVKD. This chain's CDR3 is CATGGDQETQYF. The CDR3, as DNA: TGTGCCACCGGAGGGGACCAAGAGACCCAGTACTTC.

This clonotype occurred a few times. The V call is TRBV7-9, the J call TRBJ2-2; the D gene is possibly TRBD2 (5 bases). This CDR3 region has 16 residues. Germline V lookup: CDR1 SEHNR, CDR2 FQNEAQ (reference sequence). The ends were cut back, 5 bases at V and 1 base at J, with 14 bases in the middle. CDR3 residues: CASSPAKAVNTGELFF. In DNA form, the CDR3 reads TGTGCCAGCAGCCCGGCGAAAGCGGTGAACACCGGGGAGCTGTTTTTT.

This clonotype was seen repeatedly, ten times or more. The chain employs TRBV6-1 and TRBJ1-5; maybe TRBD1 (5 bases). The germline V gene has CDR1 MNHNS and CDR2 SASEGT. CDR3 length: 17 residues. Trimming stripped 4 bases from V and 5 bases from J, with 21 bases between. The CDR3 loop reads CASSGGQGKVGHQPQHF. CDR3 in DNA: TGTGCCAGCAGTGGAGGGCAGGGCAAGGTTGGACATCAGCCCCAGCATTTT.

This clonotype was counted many times. The CDR3 bases are TGCAGTGCTAGAATTACTGGGGCCAATCAGCCCCAGCATTTT. Translated, it gives CSARITGANQPQHF. The chain carries TRBV20-1 and TRBJ1-5; perhaps TRBD1 as D (5 bases). Germline V gene data show CDR1 as DFQATT and CDR2 as SNEGSKA (reference sequence). Trimming took off 2 bases at V and 3 bases at J, with 11 bases between the two ends. The CDR3 has 14 amino acids.

This clonotype has a count of ten or more. V gene TRBV12-3 or TRBV12-4 combines with J gene TRBJ2-1; D gene uncertain. The CDR3 length is 14 residues. Trimming left V 6 bases short and J 2 bases short, with 11 bases between. The CDR3 nucleotides read TGTGCCAGCAGCCCGCTGAGTGCCTACAATGAGCAGTTCTTC. This codes for CASSPLSAYNEQFF.